This TCR beta chain stems from a study of blood T cells in healthy people across ages. As for this clonotype: The antigen remains undetermined.

Study-wide findings and caveats: Observed TCR beta diversity per million T cells went down as age went up. This fall followed a roughly linear course with age. In long-lived donors, naive CD4+ cell counts and diversity exceeded those of aged donors. Unsorted PBMCs blocked a conclusive comparison of naive and antigen-experienced cells.

Then a second PCR, running roughly 7 to 11 cycles, was carried out with a sample-barcoded 5' primer and a J-beta primer mix. In TCRdb, the 5' RACE reads were re-called with MiXCR into one record per CDR3 protein. This table has about 580,000 distinct CDR3 sequences, around half appearing once. Russia was home to the donors, healthy Caucasian individuals aged about 6 to 90. Germline CDR1 and CDR2: SGHTA and FQGTGA. The CDR3 spans 14 residues. V lost 5 bases and J lost 8; bases outside the gene matches: 8. This chain joins TRBV7-3 and TRBJ2-1; 8 bases match TRBD2. Sequencing was carried out using blood. This sequence originates from a man aged 80 or over in good health. CDR3 DNA: TGTGCCAGCAGCGTCAGCGGGAGCGAGGATGAGCAGTTCTTC. It codes for CASSVSGSEDEQFF.